This T cell receptor beta chain was recorded in a study of T-cell memory formation after mild COVID-19. Study summary: Largely, TCR clusters stayed within a single donor. Study outcomes and limitations: Contracting clones from day 15 to 85 showed balanced CD4/CD8; later expanders favored CD4+.

Trimming stripped 5 bases from V and 6 bases from J, with 10 bases between. This CDR3 has 12 residues. Germline values: CDR1 LNHNV, CDR2 YYDKDF (reference sequence). Details on this clonotype: Its antigen is still unknown.

TCRdb itself ran the 5' RACE reads through MiXCR, one entry per CDR3 protein. The sample holds 450,000 or so distinct CDR3 sequences, about 23% seen once. The chain carries TRBV15 and TRBJ1-2; no definite D call. The sequence derives from an adult woman who had mild COVID-19 (a few samples of this study predate the infection). Cell type and time point are not known. The material sequenced was PBMCs or a T cell subset sorted from them (not recorded which). The CDR3 bases are TGTGCCACCAGCCAGGTAGGAGATGGCTACACCTTC. This encodes CATSQVGDGYTF.